The following is a TCR beta chain sequence with its context. As yet, its antigen is unknown. This sample is drawn from a study of T cells in localized non-small cell lung cancer. Measured with immunoSEQ multiplex PCR; TCRdb has only the in-frame clones, and not every one. Of about 40,000 clones in the sample, 81% were seen once. The study's findings and limits: Adjacent uninvolved lung tissue had the highest T cell clonality, exceeding tumor. Within adjacent lung there appeared a median about 54 of the top 100 tumor clones.

V was cut by 1 base and J by 7 bases, with 9 bases left in between. The germline V gene has CDR1 SGHNT and CDR2 YYREEE (reference sequence). This CDR3 contains 12 residues. The rearrangement joins TRBV5-4 to TRBJ2-7; no definite D call. The sequence came from a male donor aged 60 or over with stage II lung adenocarcinoma. The sample was peripheral blood mononuclear cells, taken before any cancer treatment. In nucleotides, the CDR3 is TGTGCCAGCAGCTTGTCGTGGGCGGAGCAGTACTTC. Protein sequence: CASSLSWAEQYF.